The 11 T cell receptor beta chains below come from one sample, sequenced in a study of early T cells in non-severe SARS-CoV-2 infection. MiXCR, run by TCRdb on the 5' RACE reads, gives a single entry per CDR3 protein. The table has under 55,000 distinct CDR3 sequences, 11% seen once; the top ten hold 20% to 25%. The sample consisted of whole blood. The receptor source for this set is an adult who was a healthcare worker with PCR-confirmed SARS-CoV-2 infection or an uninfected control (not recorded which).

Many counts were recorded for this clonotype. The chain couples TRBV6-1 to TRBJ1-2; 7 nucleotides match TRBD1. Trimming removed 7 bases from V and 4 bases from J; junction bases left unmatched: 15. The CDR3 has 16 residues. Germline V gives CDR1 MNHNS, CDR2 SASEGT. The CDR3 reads CASIKEGGRPLYGYTF. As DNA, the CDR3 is TGTGCCAGCATAAAGGAAGGGGGCCGCCCCCTCTATGGCTACACCTTC.

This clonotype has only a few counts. The chain's CDR3 is CSARPFSGRVDTQYF. DNA of the CDR3: TGCAGTGCTAGACCCTTTAGCGGGAGGGTAGATACGCAGTATTTT. This chain joins TRBV20-1 and TRBJ2-3, with TRBD2 matching 11 bases. CDR1 and CDR2 (germline): DFQATT, SNEGSKA (reference sequence). Losses at the gene ends were 2 bases for V and 5 bases for J; bases not matched to a gene: 6. CDR3 length equals 15 residues.

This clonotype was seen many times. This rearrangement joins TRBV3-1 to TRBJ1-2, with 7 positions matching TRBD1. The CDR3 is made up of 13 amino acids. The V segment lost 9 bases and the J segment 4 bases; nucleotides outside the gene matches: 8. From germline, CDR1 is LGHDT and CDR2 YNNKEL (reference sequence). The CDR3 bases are TGTGCCAGTTCTCGGACAGGCATCTATGGCTACACCTTC. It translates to CASSRTGIYGYTF.

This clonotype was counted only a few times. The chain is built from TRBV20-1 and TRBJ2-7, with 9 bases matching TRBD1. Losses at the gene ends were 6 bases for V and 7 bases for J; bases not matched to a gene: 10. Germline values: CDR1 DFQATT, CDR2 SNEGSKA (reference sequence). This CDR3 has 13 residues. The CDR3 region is CSAPRTGAGEQYF. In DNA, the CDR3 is TGCAGTGCGCCGAGGACAGGGGCGGGAGAGCAGTACTTC.

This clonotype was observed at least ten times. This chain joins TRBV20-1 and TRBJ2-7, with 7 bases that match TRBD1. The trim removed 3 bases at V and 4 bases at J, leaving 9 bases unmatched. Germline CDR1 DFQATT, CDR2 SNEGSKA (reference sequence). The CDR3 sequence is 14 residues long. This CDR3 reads CSASVPQGEYEQYF. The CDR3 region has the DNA TGCAGTGCTAGTGTCCCTCAGGGGGAATACGAGCAGTACTTC.

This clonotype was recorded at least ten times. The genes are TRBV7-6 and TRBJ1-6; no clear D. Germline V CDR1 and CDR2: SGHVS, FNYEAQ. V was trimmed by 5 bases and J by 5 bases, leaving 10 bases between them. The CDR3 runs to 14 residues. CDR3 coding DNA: TGTGCCAGCAGCGCCTACGGGGATAATTCACCCCTCCACTTT. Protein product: CASSAYGDNSPLHF.

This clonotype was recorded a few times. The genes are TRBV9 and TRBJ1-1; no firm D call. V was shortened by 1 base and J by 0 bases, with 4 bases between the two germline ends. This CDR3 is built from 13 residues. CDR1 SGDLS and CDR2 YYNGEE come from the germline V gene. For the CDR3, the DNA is TGTGCCAGCAGCGTACAGTTGAACACTGAAGCTTTCTTT. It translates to CASSVQLNTEAFF.

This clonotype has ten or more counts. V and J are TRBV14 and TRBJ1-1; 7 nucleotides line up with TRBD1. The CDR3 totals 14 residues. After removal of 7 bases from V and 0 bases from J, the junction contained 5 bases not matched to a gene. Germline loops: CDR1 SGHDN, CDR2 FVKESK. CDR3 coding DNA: TGTGCCAGCAACACACAGGGGTTGAACACTGAAGCTTTCTTT. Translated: CASNTQGLNTEAFF.

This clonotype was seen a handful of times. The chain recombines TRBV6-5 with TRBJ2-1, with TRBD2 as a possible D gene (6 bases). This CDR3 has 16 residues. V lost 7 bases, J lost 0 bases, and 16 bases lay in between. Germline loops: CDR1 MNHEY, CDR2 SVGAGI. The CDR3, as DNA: TGTGCCAGCACCCCAGCGGGTAGAAGCTCCTACAATGAGCAGTTCTTC. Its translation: CASTPAGRSSYNEQFF.

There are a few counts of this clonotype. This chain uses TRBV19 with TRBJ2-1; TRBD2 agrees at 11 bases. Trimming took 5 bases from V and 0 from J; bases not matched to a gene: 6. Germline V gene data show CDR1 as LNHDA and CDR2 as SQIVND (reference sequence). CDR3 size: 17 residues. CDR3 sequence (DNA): TGTGCCAGTAGTCGGACTAGCGGGCCTAGCTCCTACAATGAGCAGTTCTTC. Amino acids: CASSRTSGPSSYNEQFF.

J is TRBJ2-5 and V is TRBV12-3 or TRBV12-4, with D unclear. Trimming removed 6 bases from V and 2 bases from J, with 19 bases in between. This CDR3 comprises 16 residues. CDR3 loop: CASSHPTSTRQETQYF. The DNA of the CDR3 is TGTGCCAGCAGCCACCCGACATCTACCCGACAAGAGACCCAGTACTTC.